The sequence of this T cell receptor beta chain was determined in a study of immune evolution from preneoplasia to lung adenocarcinoma. Resections took place in Japan or China from about 2014 to 2018. Study outcomes and limitations: Later-stage lesions appeared to have more T cells, more diversity, less clonality. From normal lung to invasive adenocarcinoma, top clone frequencies appeared to decrease.

Trimming removed 10 bases from V and 2 bases from J, with 19 bases in between. The germline V gene encodes CDR1 ENHRY and CDR2 SYGVKD. The CDR3 has 15 residues. Points on this clone: Antigen specificity is unknown.

The data were produced by immunoSEQ multiplex PCR, yet TCRdb's version contains in-frame clones alone and is incomplete. Of some 5,200 clones listed, 75% to 80% are singletons. The TCR sequence derives from a person aged 55-75 years with lung adenocarcinoma. Source material: FFPE normal lung tissue adjacent to the tumor. The gene calls are TRBV10-3 and TRBJ2-3; possible D gene TRBD2, 7 bases. In DNA, the CDR3 is TGTGCCACCAGAAGGGGGGGCGGGAACACAGATACGCAGTATTTT. Translating gives CATRRGGGNTDTQYF.